The next 17 T cell receptor beta chains were all read from a single sample in a study of blood T cell repertoires in COVID-19. The data were produced by immunoSEQ multiplex PCR, yet TCRdb's version contains in-frame clones alone and is incomplete. The sample records 150,000 to 200,000 clones, around 85% being singletons. Input material: peripheral blood. The receptors originated from a man in his fifties or sixties with acute or convalescent COVID-19.

The V gene is TRBV7-3, the J gene TRBJ2-1, with a possible D match to TRBD2 (6 bases). Trimming cost V 0 bases and J 4 bases, with 10 bases left between them. This CDR3 region has 15 residues. Germline V lookup: CDR1 SGHTA, CDR2 FQGTGA. This CDR3 is CASSLTRDSYNEQFF. The CDR3 coding sequence is TGTGCCAGCAGCTTAACGCGGGACTCATACAATGAGCAGTTCTTC. The complete variable domain, with remaining parts taken from reference TRBV7-3 and TRBJ2-1, reads GAGVSQTPSNKVTEKGKYVELRCDPISGHTALYWYRQSLGQGPEFLIYFQGTGAADDSGLPNDRFFAVRPEGSVSTLKIQRTERGDSAVYLCASSLTRDSYNEQFFGPGTRLTVL.

V gene TRBV28 combines with J gene TRBJ1-2; 7 nucleotides agree with TRBD1. V shed 8 bases, J shed 2 bases, and the junction held 5 bases outside the gene matches. The CDR3 spans 13 residues. CDR1 and CDR2 from the germline V gene are MDHEN and SYDVKM. CDR3 bases: TGTGCCAGCGGGCCGGGACAGAACTATGGCTACACCTTC. It translates to CASGPGQNYGYTF.

The chain carries TRBV16 and TRBJ1-2; a weak D match, TRBD1 (6 bases). Trimming cost V 0 bases and J 8 bases, with 13 bases left between them. The V gene's germline CDR1 is KGHSY and CDR2 FQNENV. CDR3 length equals 14 residues. The CDR3 nucleotides read TGTGCCAGCAGCCAATCGTGGACAGTTGGGGGCTACACCTTC. It encodes CASSQSWTVGGYTF.

The chain combines TRBV6-5 with TRBJ2-3, with D perhaps matching TRBD1 (6 bases). Germline V gene sequence: CDR1 MNHEY, CDR2 SVGAGI. This CDR3 spans 15 amino acids. The V end was cut by 6 bases, the J end by 1 base, with 14 bases between. CDR3 in DNA: TGTGCCAGCAGCCAAACTCCAGGGGGCACAGATACGCAGTATTTT. This sequence encodes CASSQTPGGTDTQYF.

This clone was found a few times. This chain uses TRBV18 with TRBJ2-7; 11 nucleotides align to TRBD1. In germline, CDR1 is KGHSH, CDR2 LQKENI. With V trimmed by 3 bases and J by 0 bases, 7 bases remained unmatched. The CDR3 is 17 residues long. The CDR3 reads CASSPPGQGVGSYEQYF. DNA of the CDR3: TGTGCCAGCTCACCCCCGGGACAGGGGGTCGGCTCCTACGAGCAGTACTTC.

The chain couples TRBV15 to TRBJ2-1; D may be TRBD2 (6 bases). The V end lost 2 bases, the J end lost 3 bases, and 8 bases lay between the germline ends. CDR1 is LNHNV and CDR2 is YYDKDF in the germline V gene (reference sequence). There are 14 residues in the CDR3. This chain's CDR3 is CATSRSGLYNEQFF. The CDR3 nucleotides read TGTGCCACCAGCAGAAGCGGGCTCTACAATGAGCAGTTCTTC.

This chain uses TRBV28 with TRBJ2-2, with TRBD2 identical over 13 bases. The germline V gene encodes CDR1 MDHEN and CDR2 SYDVKM. This CDR3 is built from 16 residues. J gave up 7 bases and V 5 bases, and 7 bases lay outside the gene matches. CDR3 loop: CASSTGLAGDHGELFF. DNA for the CDR3: TGTGCCAGCAGTACCGGACTAGCGGGAGATCACGGGGAGCTGTTTTTT. The full variable domain, with the rest looked up from reference TRBV28 and TRBJ2-2, is DVKVTQSSRYLVKRTGEKVFLECVQDMDHENMFWYRQDPGLGLRLIYFSYDVKMKEKGDIPEGYSVSREKKERFSLILESASTNQTSMYLCASSTGLAGDHGELFFGEGSRLTVL.

The chain joins TRBV19 to TRBJ2-1; D may be TRBD2 (6 bases). The germline gives CDR1 LNHDA, CDR2 SQIVND (reference sequence). The CDR3 totals 15 residues. V lost 3 bases to trimming and J lost 2 bases, with 11 bases between them. CDR3 sequence (DNA): TGTGCCAGTAGTATGCCCGGGACTCCCTACAATGAGCAGTTCTTC. Its translation: CASSMPGTPYNEQFF.

The rearrangement joins TRBV19 to TRBJ1-2, with D tentatively TRBD1 (5 bases). Germline V gene data show CDR1 as LNHDA and CDR2 as SQIVND (reference sequence). V was pared by 1 base and J by 2 bases, with 8 bases between. This CDR3 is built from 14 residues. In nucleotides, the CDR3 is TGTGCCAGTAGTATAGGCGGGGGAAACTATGGCTACACCTTC. Translation: CASSIGGGNYGYTF.

The chain combines TRBV15 with TRBJ2-7; D remains ambiguous. Germline assignment: CDR1 LNHNV and CDR2 YYDKDF (reference sequence). Trimming took 1 base from V and 2 from J, leaving 12 bases between them. This CDR3 has 15 amino acids. The CDR3 loop reads CATSRGSASPYEQYF. CDR3 nucleotides: TGTGCCACCAGCAGAGGATCCGCGTCACCCTACGAGCAGTACTTC.

The rearrangement joins TRBV3-1 (or the pseudogene TRBV3-2) to TRBJ1-4; TRBD1 matches 10 bases. CDR3 size: 17 residues. After removal of 1 base from V and 8 bases from J, the junction contained 10 bases not matched to a gene. Germline values: CDR1 LGHDT, CDR2 YNNKEL (reference sequence). The CDR3 region has the DNA TGTGCCAGCAGCCAAGGGAGCCCCGGGACAGGGGTAGAAAAACTGTTTTTT. It yields the protein CASSQGSPGTGVEKLFF.

The rearrangement joins TRBV28 to TRBJ1-2; 8 nucleotides match TRBD1. Germline lookup yields CDR1 MDHEN and CDR2 SYDVKM. V shed 6 bases and J 6 bases; nucleotides not matched to a gene: 21. The CDR3 totals 18 residues. The CDR3 here is CASSSPVGGRGQGDGYTF. The CDR3 coding sequence is TGTGCCAGCAGCTCCCCCGTGGGGGGCAGGGGGCAAGGAGATGGCTACACCTTC.

The chain recombines TRBV27 with TRBJ1-1, with TRBD1 identical over 11 bases. Unmatched junction bases numbered 5, after V lost 3 bases and J lost 2 bases. The CDR3 totals 16 residues. Germline lookup yields CDR1 MNHEY and CDR2 SMNVEV (reference sequence). The DNA of the CDR3 is TGTGCCAGCAGTTTCCACGGACAGGGGGCTAACACTGAAGCTTTCTTT. The encoded protein is CASSFHGQGANTEAFF.

The chain is built from TRBV9 and TRBJ1-1; D call uncertain. Germline V gene lookup returns CDR1 SGDLS and CDR2 YYNGEE. The CDR3 covers 14 residues. Trimming left V 4 bases short and J 1 base short, with 11 bases between. The CDR3 is CASSQADQNTEAFF. CDR3 DNA: TGTGCCAGCAGCCAAGCTGATCAGAACACTGAAGCTTTCTTT.

This chain joins TRBV5-1 and TRBJ2-3, with D maybe TRBD1 (6 bases). V lost 4 bases and J lost 4, with 10 bases in between. The CDR3 has 13 residues. Per the germline V gene, CDR1 is SGHRS and CDR2 is YFSETQ. Here the CDR3 DNA reads TGCGCCAGCAGCCAACAGGGTGCAGATACGCAGTATTTT. It translates to CASSQQGADTQYF.

The rearrangement links TRBV3-1 (or the pseudogene TRBV3-2) to TRBJ2-7; 15 nucleotides match TRBD2. The J segment lost 9 bases and the V segment lost 3 bases, leaving 9 bases of the junction unmatched. The CDR3 contains 16 residues. Germline-derived CDR1 and CDR2 are LGHDT and YNNKEL (reference sequence). The CDR3 protein is CASSHLERTSGRGQYF. CDR3 bases: TGTGCCAGCAGCCATCTCGAAAGGACTAGCGGGAGGGGGCAGTACTTC.

The chain's CDR3 is CASSEPGQGALGYTF. The DNA of the CDR3 is TGCGCCAGCAGCGAGCCGGGACAGGGGGCTCTTGGCTACACCTTC. The gene calls are TRBV5-1 and TRBJ1-2, with 12 bases matching TRBD1. Germline V gives CDR1 SGHRS, CDR2 YFSETQ. The length of the CDR3 is 15 residues. With 4 bases clipped from V and 7 bases from J, the junction kept 8 bases outside the gene matches. The complete variable domain, with remaining parts taken from reference TRBV5-1 and TRBJ1-2, reads KAGVTQTPRYLIKTRGQQVTLSCSPISGHRSVSWYQQTPGQGLQFLFEYFSETQRNKGNFPGRFSGRQFSNSRSEMNVSTLELGDSALYLCASSEPGQGALGYTFGSGTRLTVV.